This T cell receptor (beta chain) was retrieved from a study of blood T cell repertoires in COVID-19. Background on the study: Donors in the United States, Italy and Spain gave samples during acute or convalescent COVID-19. From T cells, B-cell-depleted T cells, or PBMCs came the material, which was cDNA or gDNA.

This clone was found a few times. Participants were placed into cohorts based on the clinical history they reported. Assay used: immunoSEQ multiplex PCR; TCRdb lists only in-frame clones, some missing. The table shows approximately 150,000 clones, with 79% occurring only once. This receptor was taken from a woman aged 65 to 85 in a cohort exposed to, infected with or recovered from COVID-19 (not recorded which). Sequences were obtained from PBMCs or T cells enriched from blood (not recorded which).

In nucleotides, the CDR3 is TGTGCCAGCAGGGCGGAGGGGGCACATTCACCCCTCCACTTT. Its translation is CASRAEGAHSPLHF. The V call is TRBV2, the J call TRBJ1-6; TRBD1 matches at 7 bases. CDR3 size: 14 residues. The V gene end was trimmed by 6 bases and the J gene end by 8 bases; junction bases not matched to a gene: 7. The germline CDR1 and CDR2 sequences are SNHLY and FYNNEI.